Listed here are 12 T cell receptor beta chains from one sample, sequenced in a study of prognosis after radiotherapy for stage I lung cancer. Amplification of TCR beta CDR3 from genomic DNA used two-round multiplex PCR. Primers were specific to each TRBV and TRBJ gene in first-round PCR. TCRdb independently ran MiXCR on the multiplex PCR reads; one entry per CDR3 protein. This sample has 20,000 to 25,000 distinct CDR3 sequences, with about 40% found just once. The sequencing used PBMCs, collected before or after stereotactic body radiation therapy (not recorded which). These receptors all stem from a donor aged 50 or older with non-small cell lung cancer.

This clonotype was observed at least ten times. The chain joins TRBV29-1 to TRBJ1-4, with a tentative D call TRBD1 (6 bases). The V and J ends lost 7 bases and 0 bases respectively, with 12 bases between them. This CDR3 has 14 residues. Germline V lookup: CDR1 SQVTM, CDR2 ANQGSEA. CDR3 protein: CSASTGTTNEKLFF. The CDR3 DNA reads TGCAGCGCTTCTACAGGGACAACTAATGAAAAACTGTTTTTT.

A few counts support this clonotype. A read error may account for a junction end that differs from germline. The chain employs TRBV27 and TRBJ1-4; 10 bases align to TRBD1. Germline V gene sequence: CDR1 MNHEY, CDR2 SMNVEV (reference sequence). The CDR3 loop spans 14 amino acids. The CDR3 DNA follows: TGTGCCAGCAGTTACGGGACAGGGGTAGCAAAACTGCTTTTT. Translation: CASSYGTGVAKLLF.

Remarks on this clonotype: Its ends do not fully match the called genes, so a read error is possible. The chain has TRBV2 and TRBJ2-3; D is uncertain. This CDR3 has 14 amino acids. CDR1 SNHLY and CDR2 FYNNEI come from the germline V gene. CDR3 DNA: TGTGCCAGTAGTGGCCATGACTTCACAGATACTCAGTATTTT. Amino acid sequence: CASSGHDFTDTQYF. Using reference TRBV2 and TRBJ2-3 for the parts outside the CDR3, the full variable domain is EPEVTQTPSHQVTQMGQEVILRCVPISNHLYFYWYRQILGQKVEFLVSFYNNEISEKSEIFDDQFSVERPDGSNFTLKIRSTKLEDSAMYFCASSGHDFTDTQYFGPGTRLTVL.

DNA for the CDR3: TGTGCCAGCAGTTCAGACGGGGGGGAGGTGGAGCAGTACTTC. Protein sequence: CASSSDGGEVEQYF. The rearrangement joins TRBV6-5 to TRBJ2-7; 8 positions match TRBD2. The germline gives CDR1 MNHEY, CDR2 SVGAGI. V shed 4 bases and J 7 bases; nucleotides not matched to a gene: 9. The CDR3 is made up of 14 amino acids.

This clonotype was counted at least ten times. This chain uses TRBV7-8 with TRBJ2-7, with TRBD2 matching over 7 bases. Germline V CDR1 and CDR2: SGHVS, FQNEAQ. The CDR3 is 16 residues long. V trimming: 3 bases; J trimming: 7 bases; junction bases outside the gene matches: 15. Here the CDR3 reads CASSFTRDPSGGEQYF. CDR3 DNA: TGTGCCAGCAGCTTTACCCGGGACCCCTCGGGGGGTGAGCAGTACTTC.

The chain is built from TRBV6-1 and TRBJ2-7; D unresolved. Germline lookup yields CDR1 MNHNS and CDR2 SASEGT. The V end lost 3 bases, the J end lost 5 bases, and 5 bases lay between the germline ends. This CDR3 is 11 amino acids long. DNA of the CDR3: TGTGCCAGCAGTGACCGGAACGAGCAGTACTTC. Encoded protein: CASSDRNEQYF.

This clonotype was seen repeatedly, ten times or more. This chain connects TRBV6-2 or TRBV6-3 to TRBJ1-1; 7 bases are shared with TRBD1. CDR3 size: 19 residues. Germline CDR1 is MNHEY and CDR2 is SVGEGT. The V and J ends lost 2 bases and 5 bases, in that order; junction bases with no gene match: 20. For the CDR3, the DNA is TGTGCCAGCAGTTACCAGGGACAGTTTTTAATTAAGGGAGGGACTGAAGCTTTCTTT. It yields the protein CASSYQGQFLIKGGTEAFF.

This clonotype was found many times. The rearrangement joins TRBV5-5 to TRBJ1-3, with 8 bases aligning to TRBD1. Germline lookup yields CDR1 SGHKS and CDR2 YYEKEE (reference sequence). J gave up 8 bases and V 6 bases, and 10 bases lay outside the gene matches. The length of the CDR3 is 14 residues. As DNA, the CDR3 is TGTGCCAGCAACCCGACAGGGGCTACCCACACCATATATTTT. As protein: CASNPTGATHTIYF.

This clonotype is labeled medium-sized (0.01 to 0.1%). The V and J genes are TRBV6-2 or TRBV6-3 and TRBJ2-1; tentatively, D is TRBD1 (6 bases). Per germline, CDR1 MNHEY and CDR2 SVGEGT. V was shortened by 4 bases and J by 0 bases, with 13 bases between the two germline ends. The CDR3 loop spans 16 amino acids. CDR3 in amino acids: CASSLDRPSSYNEQFF. CDR3 in DNA: TGTGCCAGCAGTTTAGACAGGCCGAGCTCCTACAATGAGCAGTTCTTC.

A word on this clonotype: This is likely an artifact of a read error, given a far larger clone one base away. This chain joins TRBV5-5 and TRBJ1-4, with 8 bases lining up with TRBD1. CDR3 size: 16 residues. The germline gives CDR1 SGHKS, CDR2 YYEKEE (reference sequence). With V trimmed by 0 bases and J by 1 base, 2 bases remained unmatched. CDR3 in DNA: TGTGCCAGCAGCTTGGGGACAGGGCAAACTAATGAAAAACTGTTTTTT. This sequence encodes CASSLGTGQTNEKLFF. Full variable domain (missing parts from reference TRBV5-5 and TRBJ1-4): DAGVTQSPTHLIKTRGQQVTLRCSPISGHKSVSWYQQVLGQGPQFIFQYYEKEERGRGNFPDRFSARQFPNYSSELNVNALLLGDSALYLCASSLGTGQTNEKLFFGSGTQLSVL.

The rearrangement joins TRBV6-2 or TRBV6-3 to TRBJ2-3; TRBD2 matches at 10 bases. Germline lookup yields CDR1 MNHEY and CDR2 SVGEGT. CDR3 length: 16 amino acids. V shed 5 bases, J shed 0 bases, and the junction held 5 bases outside the gene matches. CDR3 residues: CASSESTSGSTDTQYF. In DNA, the CDR3 is TGTGCCAGCAGTGAGTCGACTAGCGGGAGCACAGATACGCAGTATTTT.

This clonotype was detected once. This chain connects TRBV30 to TRBJ1-5; TRBD1 might be the D (6 bases). The germline CDR1 and CDR2 sequences are GTSNPN and SVGIG (reference sequence). This CDR3 comprises 14 residues. The V end lost 0 bases, the J end lost 3 bases, and 9 bases lay between the germline ends. CDR3: CAWSVGQNNQPQHF. The CDR3 nucleotides read TGTGCCTGGAGTGTGGGACAAAACAATCAGCCCCAGCATTTT.